This is a list of T cell receptor beta chains from one sample in a study of response to subunit inactivated influenza vaccine. TCRdb itself ran the RT-PCR reads through MiXCR, one entry per CDR3 protein. The profile covers under 200,000 distinct CDR3 sequences, with about 12% appearing a single time and about 29% taken by the ten largest. Separately, the same data were catalogued under a study of T cells expressing NK-cell markers.

Sequenced here: CD8+ T cells sorted from PBMCs, sampled 12 days after vaccination. Every receptor here comes from a man aged 50 to 60 who received an inactivated influenza vaccine. Both conserved end residues are part of each CDR3. The order of the fields is J gene, V gene, CDR3 protein.

TRBJ2-3 TRBV7-2 CASSYQRGGRGDTQYF
TRBJ1-2 TRBV6-2/TRBV6-3 CASSYVSANYGYTF
TRBJ2-1 TRBV28 CASSPSGRTHNEQFF
TRBJ2-7 TRBV9 CASSVGVAGNEQYF
TRBJ2-1 TRBV9 CASSAHNNEQFF
TRBJ1-1 TRBV12-3/TRBV12-4 CASRTPGQEAFF
TRBJ1-1 TRBV10-3 CAISESYRAGPNTEAFF
TRBJ2-3 TRBV4-3 CASSQDGASTDTQYF
TRBJ2-3 TRBV6-5 CASSHLGLAGEDTQYF
TRBJ1-2 TRBV5-5 CASSPRGTKSKGYTF
TRBJ2-2 TRBV6-5 CASSYSWEHTGELFF
TRBJ2-1 TRBV7-8 CASSLCWSNEQFF
TRBJ1-1 TRBV5-1 CASSGSGGNTEAFF
TRBJ2-1 TRBV12-3/TRBV12-4 CASTWTWREQFF
TRBJ2-3 TRBV5-1 CASSLRQAGTDTQYF
TRBJ2-7 TRBV5-6 CASFFGHEQYF
TRBJ2-3 TRBV5-5 CASSSRTGAETDTQYF
TRBJ2-1 TRBV7-3 CASGLIGAGTEQFF
TRBJ2-1 TRBV6-1 CASSPGRAGGHNEQFF
TRBJ2-1 TRBV12-3/TRBV12-4 CASSVAGGSYNEQFF
TRBJ2-3 TRBV11-1 CASSFDDTWTSGGDPDTQYF
TRBJ2-1 TRBV7-3 CASSLTITGGLDEQFF
TRBJ2-1 TRBV28 CASSLLAGGSYNEQFF
TRBJ1-5 TRBV28 CASSFGETVLSNQPQHF
TRBJ2-3 TRBV7-2 CASSLASQGVGRSDTQYF
TRBJ2-1 TRBV7-9 CASSLETGVQFF
TRBJ2-1 TRBV12-3/TRBV12-4 CASSLTGGIGNEQFF
TRBJ2-5 TRBV10-3 CAISELGGSKRETQYF
TRBJ2-1 TRBV6-2/TRBV6-3 CASNHVGAYNEQFF
TRBJ2-1 TRBV24-1 CATSGEQGAESSYNEQFF
TRBJ1-1 TRBV7-9 CASSPNQYRIEAFF
TRBJ1-5 TRBV6-1 CASSALYVFNQPQHF
TRBJ1-1 TRBV20-1 CSAFRQGEAFF
TRBJ1-1 TRBV11-2 CASSSSTGGGTEAFF
TRBJ2-7 TRBV27 CASSLRDRTYEQYF
TRBJ2-1 TRBV29-1 CSVEERTVLYNEQFF
TRBJ1-1 TRBV6-5 CASSYSFGANTEAFF
TRBJ1-4 TRBV7-8 CASSLGGQLFF
TRBJ2-3 TRBV15 CATSMGGPDTQYF
TRBJ2-5 TRBV4-3 CASSPGLAGETQYF
TRBJ1-1 TRBV19 CASSIDRQGGVTNTEAFF
TRBJ2-1 TRBV29-1 CSVEDADGSSYNEQFF
TRBJ2-5 TRBV27 CASSSTGTSVLETQYF
TRBJ1-2 TRBV24-1 CATSDPDTYYGYTF
TRBJ2-7 TRBV5-1 CASRGETDEQYF
TRBJ2-1 TRBV15 CATINERGGGEQFF
TRBJ1-1 TRBV6-2/TRBV6-3 CASSSPQGMNTEAFF
TRBJ2-1 TRBV27 CASSTQVASGGYNEQFF
TRBJ2-7 TRBV29-1 CSVEGTGGIYEQYF
TRBJ2-5 TRBV12-3/TRBV12-4 CASSLRPDGKETQYF